The clone carrying this T cell receptor beta chain was counted ten times or more. TCRdb processed the 5' RACE reads anew with MiXCR; each CDR3 protein has one entry. The table has 60,000 to 80,000 distinct CDR3 sequences, 9.5% to 15% seen once. This entry is derived from a study of early T cells in non-severe SARS-CoV-2 infection. Study background: Bulk RNA isolated from unsorted whole blood underwent sequencing; chains were not paired.

V shed 6 bases and J shed 5 bases, with 22 bases lying between them. Germline CDR1 KGHSH, CDR2 LQKENI. The CDR3 has 16 residues. This TCR was sampled from an adult who was a healthcare worker with PCR-confirmed SARS-CoV-2 infection or an uninfected control (not recorded which). This sequence joins TRBV18 and TRBJ2-5; tentatively, D is TRBD1 or TRBD2 (6 bases each). Input material: whole blood. CDR3 sequence reads: CASSAGRGTPLETQYF. CDR3 DNA sequence: TGTGCCAGCTCCGCGGGGCGCGGGACACCGCTGGAGACCCAGTACTTC.